This is a list of T cell receptor beta chains from one sample in a study of blood T cells in healthy people across ages. In TCRdb, the 5' RACE reads were re-called with MiXCR into one record per CDR3 protein. The sample carries roughly 800,000 distinct CDR3 sequences, over 45% recorded once. The specimen was blood. All receptors derive from a man aged 25 to 40 in good health. Each CDR3 is given with its conserved first and last residue. Each record gives: CDR3 length, clone size, V gene, D gene, J gene, CDR3 protein, CDR3 DNA. The D gene is left open where the match is weak. Size is omitted from some rows. Given values are once, few, many or a class for expanded clones.

length: 13
size: few
V: TRBV12-3/TRBV12-4
D: TRBD1
J: TRBJ2-5
CDR3: CASSWTGQETQYF
DNA: TGTGCCAGCAGTTGGACAGGGCAAGAGACCCAGTACTTC

length: 16
size: .
V: TRBV4-2
D: .
J: TRBJ2-5
CDR3: CASSQQFRGGADEQYF
DNA: TGTGCCAGCAGCCAACAATTTAGGGGGGGGGCCGATGAGCAGTACTTC

length: 15
size: .
V: TRBV5-1
D: TRBD2
J: TRBJ2-2
CDR3: CASSLGEGPAGELFF
DNA: TGCGCCAGCAGCTTGGGGGAGGGGCCCGCCGGGGAGCTGTTTTTT

length: 16
size: many
V: TRBV12-3/TRBV12-4
D: TRBD1
J: TRBJ1-5
CDR3: CASSFTGGGSNQPQHF
DNA: TGTGCCAGCAGTTTCACAGGGGGCGGTAGCAATCAGCCCCAGCATTTT

length: 15
size: few
V: TRBV7-2
D: .
J: TRBJ2-7
CDR3: CASSLEPGAGYEQYF
DNA: TGTGCCAGCAGCTTAGAACCGGGGGCGGGCTACGAGCAGTACTTC

length: 14
size: .
V: TRBV12-3/TRBV12-4
D: .
J: TRBJ2-3
CDR3: CASRRTVSTDTQYF
DNA: TGTGCCAGCAGGAGGACGGTTAGCACAGATACGCAGTATTTT

length: 16
size: few
V: TRBV5-5
D: .
J: TRBJ1-2
CDR3: CASSFSIDKSNYGYTF
DNA: TGTGCCAGCAGCTTCTCCATTGACAAATCTAACTATGGCTACACCTTC

length: 15
size: .
V: TRBV7-9
D: TRBD2
J: TRBJ2-1
CDR3: CASSLGLALDNEQFF
DNA: TGTGCCAGCAGCTTAGGACTAGCTCTCGACAATGAGCAGTTCTTC

length: 15
size: .
V: TRBV4-2
D: TRBD2
J: TRBJ2-7
CDR3: CASSQELAGRYEQYF
DNA: TGTGCCAGCAGCCAAGAACTAGCGGGGAGGTACGAGCAGTACTTC

length: 15
size: .
V: TRBV5-1
D: .
J: TRBJ2-1
CDR3: CASSPEKGLYNEQFF
DNA: TGCGCCAGCAGCCCGGAGAAGGGGCTTTACAATGAGCAGTTCTTC

length: 15
size: once
V: TRBV27
D: TRBD2
J: TRBJ2-1
CDR3: CATYSGDSYLGEQFF
DNA: TGTGCCACCTATAGCGGGGACTCCTACCTGGGTGAGCAGTTCTTC

length: 13
size: once
V: TRBV5-5
D: TRBD1
J: TRBJ1-2
CDR3: CACSLRGDYGYTF
DNA: TGTGCCTGCAGCCTCAGGGGGGACTATGGCTACACCTTC

length: 15
size: .
V: TRBV28
D: .
J: TRBJ1-2
CDR3: CASSPPPGEGYGYTF
DNA: TGTGCCAGCAGCCCCCCCCCAGGGGAAGGTTATGGCTACACCTTC

length: 15
size: few
V: TRBV3-1
D: .
J: TRBJ2-3
CDR3: CASSQPTGPTHTQYF
DNA: TGTGCCAGCAGCCAACCCACCGGGCCTACGCATACGCAGTATTTT

length: 15
size: .
V: TRBV5-1
D: .
J: TRBJ2-6
CDR3: CASSATDSGANVLTF
DNA: TGCGCCAGCAGCGCTACAGACTCTGGGGCCAACGTCCTGACTTTC

length: 13
size: few
V: TRBV6-5
D: .
J: TRBJ1-4
CDR3: CASSYGPRGELFF
DNA: TGTGCCAGCAGTTACGGCCCCCGAGGTGAACTGTTTTTT

length: 14
size: .
V: TRBV29-1
D: TRBD2
J: TRBJ2-1
CDR3: CSVERGGQGNEQFF
DNA: TGCAGCGTTGAGCGGGGGGGCCAGGGCAATGAGCAGTTCTTC

length: 17
size: few
V: TRBV4-2
D: TRBD2
J: TRBJ2-5
CDR3: CASRQEASSGSGETQYF
DNA: TGTGCCAGCAGACAAGAGGCGTCTAGCGGGTCTGGGGAGACCCAGTACTTC

length: 18
size: .
V: TRBV11-2
D: .
J: TRBJ2-7
CDR3: CASSPPQQVGIRSYEQYF
DNA: TGTGCCAGCAGCCCTCCCCAGCAGGTAGGGATCCGCTCCTACGAGCAGTACTTC

length: 13
size: .
V: TRBV4-2
D: .
J: TRBJ2-1
CDR3: CASSRLVPNEQFF
DNA: TGTGCCAGCAGCCGACTAGTTCCGAATGAGCAGTTCTTC

length: 13
size: .
V: TRBV28
D: .
J: TRBJ2-3
CDR3: CASSSVGADTQYF
DNA: TGTGCCAGCAGTTCTGTGGGAGCAGATACGCAGTATTTT

length: 14
size: .
V: TRBV5-5
D: .
J: TRBJ1-2
CDR3: CASSTTAGNYGYTF
DNA: TGTGCCAGCAGCACAACGGCCGGGAACTATGGCTACACCTTC

length: 15
size: .
V: TRBV10-3
D: TRBD2
J: TRBJ2-7
CDR3: CAIRRELAGGHEQYF
DNA: TGTGCCATCAGAAGAGAATTAGCGGGGGGGCACGAGCAGTACTTC

length: 14
size: .
V: TRBV9
D: TRBD1
J: TRBJ2-1
CDR3: CASSVDRADNEQFF
DNA: TGTGCCAGCAGCGTCGACAGGGCTGACAATGAGCAGTTCTTC

length: 18
size: .
V: TRBV9
D: .
J: TRBJ2-7
CDR3: CASSSHRGRGLPYNEQYF
DNA: TGTGCCAGCAGCTCCCACCGAGGGCGGGGATTACCCTACAATGAGCAGTACTTC

length: 16
size: .
V: TRBV5-1
D: TRBD1
J: TRBJ1-4
CDR3: CASSSGSETGHEKLFF
DNA: TGCGCCAGCAGCTCCGGATCGGAGACAGGGCATGAAAAACTGTTTTTT

length: 12
size: many
V: TRBV28
D: .
J: TRBJ2-4
CDR3: CASTSKGGFQYF
DNA: TGTGCCAGCACCTCGAAGGGGGGGTTTCAGTACTTC

length: 14
size: .
V: TRBV29-1
D: TRBD2
J: TRBJ2-1
CDR3: CSVELAGGPYEQFF
DNA: TGCAGCGTTGAACTAGCGGGAGGTCCCTATGAGCAGTTCTTC

length: 15
size: .
V: TRBV7-4
D: .
J: TRBJ1-5
CDR3: CASSFSVTDNQPQHF
DNA: TGTGCCAGCAGCTTTTCGGTAACGGACAATCAGCCCCAGCATTTT

length: 13
size: few
V: TRBV5-1
D: TRBD1
J: TRBJ1-1
CDR3: CASNVETGGTAFF
DNA: TGCGCCAGCAATGTGGAAACAGGGGGTACAGCTTTCTTT

length: 17
size: few
V: TRBV28
D: TRBD2
J: TRBJ2-7
CDR3: CASSFNSRRAGDYEQYF
DNA: TGTGCCAGCAGTTTTAACAGTCGACGAGCGGGAGACTACGAGCAGTACTTC

length: 15
size: few
V: TRBV6-2/TRBV6-3
D: .
J: TRBJ2-1
CDR3: CASSRLDTAYNEQFF
DNA: TGTGCCAGCAGCCGCCTGGACACCGCCTACAATGAGCAGTTCTTC

length: 15
size: .
V: TRBV6-2/TRBV6-3
D: TRBD2
J: TRBJ2-5
CDR3: CASSYSGTREETQYF
DNA: TGTGCCAGCAGTTATTCCGGGACTAGGGAAGAGACCCAGTACTTC

length: 11
size: .
V: TRBV20-1
D: .
J: TRBJ2-7
CDR3: CSAQRAYEQYF
DNA: TGCAGTGCTCAAAGGGCCTACGAGCAGTACTTC

length: 14
size: .
V: TRBV7-2
D: .
J: TRBJ1-4
CDR3: CASSLARYNEKLFF
DNA: TGTGCCAGCAGCTTAGCCCGTTATAATGAAAAACTGTTTTTT

length: 14
size: .
V: TRBV6-5
D: .
J: TRBJ1-2
CDR3: CASNTGWKNYGYTF
DNA: TGTGCCAGCAACACTGGGTGGAAGAACTATGGCTACACCTTC

length: 17
size: .
V: TRBV7-2
D: TRBD1
J: TRBJ1-6
CDR3: CASSPAGGSSYNSPLHF
DNA: TGTGCCAGCAGCCCAGCAGGGGGGAGCTCCTATAATTCACCCCTCCACTTT

length: 15
size: .
V: TRBV6-5
D: .
J: TRBJ1-1
CDR3: CASSYKGTMNTEAFF
DNA: TGTGCCAGCAGTTACAAAGGGACAATGAACACTGAAGCTTTCTTT

length: 15
size: few
V: TRBV6-5
D: .
J: TRBJ1-2
CDR3: CASSSRVPTSYGYTF
DNA: TGTGCCAGCAGTTCCAGGGTACCTACATCCTATGGCTACACCTTC

length: 12
size: .
V: TRBV5-1
D: .
J: TRBJ2-1
CDR3: CASSYPKNEQFF
DNA: TGCGCCAGCAGCTATCCGAAAAATGAGCAGTTCTTC

length: 14
size: .
V: TRBV2
D: .
J: TRBJ2-7
CDR3: CTSSRDGTTYEQYF
DNA: TGTACCAGCAGTCGAGATGGGACAACCTACGAGCAGTACTTC

length: 13
size: .
V: TRBV14
D: .
J: TRBJ2-1
CDR3: CASMGPGGNEQFF
DNA: TGTGCCAGCATGGGGCCCGGTGGCAATGAGCAGTTCTTC

length: 13
size: few
V: TRBV29-1
D: TRBD2
J: TRBJ2-7
CDR3: CSVLAESSYEQYF
DNA: TGCAGCGTGCTAGCGGAGAGCTCCTACGAGCAGTACTTC

length: 13
size: .
V: TRBV29-1
D: TRBD2
J: TRBJ2-7
CDR3: CSVGAGGGDEQYF
DNA: TGCAGCGTTGGCGCCGGGGGGGGCGACGAGCAGTACTTC

length: 15
size: few
V: TRBV7-2
D: .
J: TRBJ2-5
CDR3: CASSLRRGTQETQYF
DNA: TGTGCCAGCAGCTTACGTAGGGGGACCCAAGAGACCCAGTACTTC

length: 17
size: .
V: TRBV6-1
D: .
J: TRBJ2-7
CDR3: CASSEALRRTSAYEQYF
DNA: TGTGCCAGCAGTGAAGCGCTTCGTAGGACGTCCGCCTACGAGCAGTACTTC

length: 15
size: many
V: TRBV20-1
D: TRBD2
J: TRBJ2-3
CDR3: CSAKTSGDRTDTQYF
DNA: TGCAGTGCCAAGACTAGCGGGGATCGGACAGATACGCAGTATTTT

length: 16
size: .
V: TRBV6-5
D: .
J: TRBJ2-7
CDR3: CASSDSSGPGSYEQYF
DNA: TGTGCCAGCAGCGACAGCTCCGGGCCCGGCTCCTACGAGCAGTACTTC

length: 12
size: few
V: TRBV20-1
D: .
J: TRBJ2-1
CDR3: CSARSALREQFF
DNA: TGCAGTGCTAGAAGCGCACTCAGAGAGCAGTTCTTC

length: 12
size: .
V: TRBV12-3/TRBV12-4
D: .
J: TRBJ1-5
CDR3: CASSLSSSPQHF
DNA: TGTGCCAGCAGTTTATCCTCATCGCCCCAGCATTTT

length: 13
size: few
V: TRBV6-2/TRBV6-3
D: .
J: TRBJ2-5
CDR3: CASKSMRRETQYF
DNA: TGTGCCAGCAAATCAATGAGGAGAGAGACCCAGTACTTC

length: 16
size: .
V: TRBV7-2
D: .
J: TRBJ2-3
CDR3: CASSLFLIPGTDTQYF
DNA: TGTGCCAGCAGCTTATTCTTAATACCCGGCACAGATACGCAGTATTTT

length: 18
size: .
V: TRBV20-1
D: TRBD2
J: TRBJ2-7
CDR3: CSASPRLIAGGQPYEQYF
DNA: TGCAGTGCTAGTCCCCGACTCATAGCGGGGGGGCAGCCCTACGAGCAGTACTTC

length: 16
size: few
V: TRBV7-2
D: TRBD2
J: TRBJ2-7
CDR3: CASRKPVGTSGYEQYF
DNA: TGTGCCAGCAGAAAGCCCGTCGGGACTAGCGGCTACGAGCAGTACTTC

length: 12
size: .
V: TRBV3-1
D: .
J: TRBJ2-3
CDR3: CASSHARDTQYF
DNA: TGTGCCAGCAGCCACGCCCGAGATACGCAGTATTTT

length: 15
size: many
V: TRBV10-2
D: .
J: TRBJ1-5
CDR3: CASSADSLGNQPQHF
DNA: TGCGCCAGCAGTGCGGACAGCCTCGGCAATCAGCCCCAGCATTTT

length: 16
size: .
V: TRBV29-1
D: TRBD2
J: TRBJ2-1
CDR3: CSAVGLAGTSYNEQFF
DNA: TGCAGCGCTGTCGGACTAGCGGGGACCTCCTACAATGAGCAGTTCTTC

length: 12
size: few
V: TRBV20-1
D: .
J: TRBJ1-2
CDR3: CSASRGREGYTF
DNA: TGCAGTGCTAGTCGCGGGCGGGAGGGCTACACCTTC

length: 14
size: .
V: TRBV7-6
D: .
J: TRBJ2-3
CDR3: CASSKRAGADTQYF
DNA: TGTGCCAGCAGCAAGCGGGCGGGCGCAGATACGCAGTATTTT